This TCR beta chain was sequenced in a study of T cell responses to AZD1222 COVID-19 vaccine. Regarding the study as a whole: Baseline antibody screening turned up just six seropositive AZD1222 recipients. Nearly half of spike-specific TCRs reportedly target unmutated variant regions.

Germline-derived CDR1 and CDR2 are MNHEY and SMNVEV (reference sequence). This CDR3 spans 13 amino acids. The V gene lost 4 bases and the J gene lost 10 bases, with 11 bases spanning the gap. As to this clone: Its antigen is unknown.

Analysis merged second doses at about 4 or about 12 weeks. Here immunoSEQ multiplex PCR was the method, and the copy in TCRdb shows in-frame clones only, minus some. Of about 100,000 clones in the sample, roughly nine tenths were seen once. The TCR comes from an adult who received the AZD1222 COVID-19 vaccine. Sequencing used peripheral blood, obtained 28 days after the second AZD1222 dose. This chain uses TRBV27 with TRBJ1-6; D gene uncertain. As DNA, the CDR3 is TGTGCCAGCAGTTCCATACCAATGTCACCCCTCCACTTT. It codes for CASSSIPMSPLHF.